A single sample gave rise to the 9 T cell receptor beta chains below, sequenced in a study of blood T cell repertoires in COVID-19 (dated by TCRdb to 2020 to 2022). Library construction relied on the immunoSEQ multiplex PCR assay. TCRdb retrieved this table from immuneACCESS and kept in-frame rearrangements only. Not all clones are present; in checked studies, unresolved V genes account for under half, and no reason is known for the remainder. The sample yields around 470,000 clones; 90% were counted once. The ten largest clonotypes hold about 0.6% of the sample. Material for sequencing was PBMCs or T cells enriched from blood (not recorded which). The source of these receptors is a man between 18 and 35 years old who had recovered from COVID-19.

The V and J genes are TRBV16 and TRBJ2-3; 7 bases agree with TRBD2. Germline CDR1 reads KGHSY; CDR2 reads FQNENV. The CDR3 is 15 residues long. V lost 0 bases and J lost 3; bases outside the gene matches: 3. The CDR3 sequence is CASSQSPRGTDTQYF. The DNA for the CDR3 is TGTGCCAGCAGCCAATCTCCGCGGGGGACAGATACGCAGTATTTT.

This chain links TRBV7-8 with TRBJ2-2; D is uncertain. CDR3 length equals 12 residues. Germline V gene lookup returns CDR1 SGHVS and CDR2 FQNEAQ. The ends were cut back, 3 bases at V and 6 bases at J, with 5 bases in the middle. CDR3 sequence reads: CASSLGSGELFF. The CDR3, as DNA: TGTGCCAGCAGCTTGGGCTCCGGGGAGCTGTTTTTT.

This rearrangement joins TRBV11-3 to TRBJ2-5, with TRBD2 matching over 7 bases. CDR3 length: 14 amino acids. Losses at the gene ends were 1 base for V and 5 bases for J; bases not matched to a gene: 4. Germline CDR1 and CDR2: SGHNT and YENEEA. In nucleotides, the CDR3 is TGTGCCAGCAGCTTAGGCGGGAGTCGGGAGACCCAGTACTTC. Amino acid sequence: CASSLGGSRETQYF.

This clone has just one count. The rearrangement links TRBV5-1 to TRBJ2-7; 8 nucleotides line up with TRBD2. In germline, CDR1 is SGHRS, CDR2 YFSETQ. The CDR3 is 14 amino acids. The ends lost 4 bases at V and 6 bases at J; junction bases unmatched: 9. CDR3 region: CASSQRTSTGEQYF. The CDR3 bases are TGCGCCAGCAGCCAGCGGACTAGCACGGGCGAGCAGTACTTC.

The gene calls are TRBV27 and TRBJ2-1; tentative D call: TRBD1 (6 bases). This CDR3 region has 13 residues. Germline CDR1 reads MNHEY; CDR2 reads SMNVEV (reference sequence). The V gene lost 5 bases and the J gene lost 9 bases, with 14 bases spanning the gap. This CDR3 is CASSNRVRSEQFF. The CDR3 coding sequence is TGTGCCAGCAGTAACAGGGTTCGGAGTGAGCAGTTCTTC.

The chain couples TRBV7-8 to TRBJ1-2; 8 bases map to TRBD1. After removal of 1 base from V and 4 bases from J, the junction contained 14 bases not matched to a gene. CDR1 is SGHVS, CDR2 FQNEAQ, per germline. The CDR3 spans 18 residues. The CDR3 sequence: CASSLVHSPGGDGYGYTF. DNA of the CDR3: TGTGCCAGCAGCTTAGTTCATTCCCCAGGGGGCGATGGCTATGGCTACACCTTC.

The chain combines TRBV9 with TRBJ2-1; 8 nucleotides align to TRBD1. Germline-derived CDR1 and CDR2 are SGDLS and YYNGEE. The trim removed 0 bases at V and 4 bases at J, leaving 12 bases unmatched. This CDR3 comprises 18 residues. The CDR3 DNA reads TGTGCCAGCAGCGTAGGGATGGTGGTGAGGACAGGGTACAATGAGCAGTTCTTC. Amino acids: CASSVGMVVRTGYNEQFF.

The chain employs TRBV7-9 and TRBJ2-5, with D perhaps matching TRBD2 (5 bases). The CDR3 is 15 amino acids. V lost 7 bases and J lost 2, with 17 bases in between. Germline V gives CDR1 SEHNR, CDR2 FQNEAQ (reference sequence). DNA of the CDR3: TGTGCCAGCACCTCAATTAGGACTCCACAAGAGACCCAGTACTTC. Its translation is CASTSIRTPQETQYF.

The chain links TRBV7-9 to TRBJ1-1, with D maybe TRBD1 (6 bases). CDR3 length: 14 amino acids. The germline V gene has CDR1 SEHNR and CDR2 FQNEAQ (reference sequence). CDR3 protein: CAIGGGAENTEAFF. CDR3 bases: TGTGCTATAGGGGGAGGGGCGGAGAACACTGAAGCTTTCTTT.